These 17 T cell receptor beta chains were sequenced from one sample in a study of T cell changes during pregnancy in multiple sclerosis. Using immunoSEQ multiplex PCR, the repertoire was profiled, and TCRdb retains in-frame clones only, with some absent. The repertoire holds some 68,000 clones, with roughly 90% as singletons. Sequencing was performed on peripheral blood, taken in the second trimester of pregnancy. All receptors come from a female donor with multiple sclerosis, enrolled in a pregnancy study.

The gene calls are TRBV10-3 and TRBJ1-2; 7 bases align to TRBD1. This CDR3 contains 14 residues. Trimming removed 11 bases from V and 0 bases from J; junction bases left unmatched: 9. Germline lookup yields CDR1 ENHRY and CDR2 SYGVKD. In DNA, the CDR3 is TGTGCCCTACGGGCGGGGACAGCTAACTATGGCTACACCTTC. Translated: CALRAGTANYGYTF.

V gene TRBV15 combines with J gene TRBJ1-1; tentatively, D is TRBD1 (6 bases). The germline V and J ends were trimmed by 3 bases and 5 bases, with 16 bases remaining between them. Germline CDR1 LNHNV, CDR2 YYDKDF (reference sequence). The CDR3 contains 15 residues. The CDR3 bases are TGTGCCACCAGCAGCTATACAGGGTTTCGAACTGAAGCTTTCTTT. It translates to CATSSYTGFRTEAFF. Full variable domain (remainder filled in from reference TRBV15 and TRBJ1-1): DAMVIQNPRYQVTQFGKPVTLSCSQTLNHNVMYWYQQKSSQAPKLLFHYYDKDFNNEADTPDNFQSRRPNTSFCFLDIRSPGLGDTAMYLCATSSYTGFRTEAFFGQGTRLTVV.

This chain uses TRBV25-1 with TRBJ1-5; D is unresolved. Deletions cut 4 bases from V and 4 bases from J, with 11 bases between. The CDR3 totals 14 residues. Germline V gives CDR1 MGHDK, CDR2 SYGVNS. The CDR3 nucleotides read TGTGCCAGCAGTGGACTCGGGTGGAATCAGCCCCAGCATTTT. Translation gives CASSGLGWNQPQHF.

The chain recombines TRBV30 with TRBJ1-2; 10 bases map to TRBD1. CDR3 length: 14 residues. J gave up 6 bases and V 2 bases, and 6 bases lay outside the gene matches. CDR1 and CDR2 from the germline V gene are GTSNPN and SVGIG (reference sequence). The CDR3 sequence: CAWSSGQGIDGYTF. The CDR3 region has the DNA TGTGCCTGGAGTTCGGGACAGGGGATAGATGGCTACACCTTC. Looking up the rest from reference TRBV30 and TRBJ1-2 gives the full variable domain: SQTIHQWPATLVQPVGSPLSLECTVEGTSNPNLYWYRQAAGRGLQLLFYSVGIGQISSEVPQNLSASRPQDRQFILSSKKLLLSDSGFYLCAWSSGQGIDGYTFGSGTRLTVV.

This clone came up a few times. The genes are TRBV18 and TRBJ1-1; TRBD1 is a possible D gene (6 bases). Germline assignment: CDR1 KGHSH and CDR2 LQKENI. The CDR3 length is 15 residues. The V end lost 4 bases, the J end lost 1 base, and 13 bases lay between the germline ends. CDR3 in DNA: TGTGCCAGCTCACTCGGGGGGCCTGCGAACACTGAAGCTTTCTTT. This encodes CASSLGGPANTEAFF.

The chain uses TRBV11-2 and TRBJ2-4, with TRBD1 matching over 7 bases. The CDR3 contains 18 residues. V lost 0 bases, J lost 1 base, and 9 bases stayed unmatched. CDR1 and CDR2 from the germline V gene are SGHAT and FQNNGV. CDR3 region: CASSLDDRAGGAKNIQYF. CDR3 coding DNA: TGTGCCAGCAGCTTAGATGACAGGGCCGGTGGGGCCAAAAACATTCAGTACTTC.

The chain has TRBV19 and TRBJ2-1; D might be TRBD2 (5 bases). Germline V gene sequence: CDR1 LNHDA, CDR2 SQIVND (reference sequence). Trimming cost V 7 bases and J 6 bases, with 22 bases left between them. This CDR3 comprises 16 residues. CDR3 sequence reads: CASTSHTRGPRNEQFF. The CDR3 coding sequence is TGTGCCAGTACCTCACACACGCGAGGGCCACGCAATGAGCAGTTCTTC.

The CDR3 DNA reads TGTGCCAGCAGCGGGACTTATTACGAGCAGTACTTC. Its protein product is CASSGTYYEQYF. The rearrangement uses TRBV7-9 and TRBJ2-7; maybe TRBD2 (6 bases). Germline V gene data show CDR1 as SEHNR and CDR2 as FQNEAQ (reference sequence). The CDR3 covers 12 residues. The germline V and J ends were trimmed by 5 bases and 4 bases, with 9 bases remaining between them. Supplemented by reference TRBV7-9 and TRBJ2-7, the full variable domain reads DTGVSQNPRHKITKRGQNVTFRCDPISEHNRLYWYRQTLGQGPEFLTYFQNEAQLEKSRLLSDRFSAERPKGSFSTLEIQRTEQGDSAMYLCASSGTYYEQYFGPGTRLTVT.

This rearrangement joins TRBV29-1 to TRBJ1-5, with 8 nucleotides matching TRBD1. This CDR3 region has 12 residues. V gave up 6 bases and J gave up 6 bases; unmatched junction bases: 4. CDR1 and CDR2 from the germline V gene are SQVTM and ANQGSEA. CDR3 sequence (DNA): TGCAGCGTCGGACAGGGCGGTCAGCCCCAGCATTTT. Protein product: CSVGQGGQPQHF.

This clone showed up just once. The chain employs TRBV4-3 and TRBJ2-4; maybe TRBD1 (6 bases). Per the germline V gene, CDR1 is LGHNA and CDR2 is YSLEER. This CDR3 is 20 amino acids long. The V end was cut by 1 base, the J end by 9 bases, with 31 bases between. The CDR3 DNA sequence: TGCGCCAGCAGCCAAGGCCCCCCTCCGACAGGTTACTTCTTTTGGGGCATTCAGTACTTC. This gives the protein CASSQGPPPTGYFFWGIQYF.

The chain joins TRBV5-4 to TRBJ2-1, with 7 bases aligning to TRBD2. The V gene end was trimmed by 4 bases and the J gene end by 13 bases; junction bases not matched to a gene: 14. Germline V gene lookup returns CDR1 SGHNT and CDR2 YYREEE (reference sequence). CDR3 length: 14 amino acids. CDR3: CASSHNTREVSQFF. The CDR3 DNA reads as TGTGCCAGCAGCCATAACACACGGGAGGTGTCCCAGTTCTTC.

This chain joins TRBV7-2 and TRBJ2-7, with D possibly matching TRBD2 (6 bases). Trimming removed 5 bases from V and 6 bases from J, with 20 bases in between. Germline V gene lookup returns CDR1 SGHTA and CDR2 FQGNSA. The CDR3 runs 15 residues. The CDR3 loop is CASSPRDFISGEQYF. The CDR3 coding sequence is TGTGCCAGCAGCCCGAGGGACTTTATATCCGGCGAGCAGTACTTC.

The chain has TRBV29-1 and TRBJ1-1, with D possibly being TRBD1 (6 bases). The ends were cut back, 4 bases at V and 4 bases at J, with 7 bases in the middle. Germline CDR1 reads SQVTM; CDR2 reads ANQGSEA. CDR3 size: 11 residues. The CDR3 protein is CSVVRGTEAFF. For the CDR3, the DNA is TGCAGCGTTGTCAGGGGCACTGAAGCTTTCTTT.

This clone came up once. This chain connects TRBV7-6 to TRBJ1-5; TRBD1 matches at 8 bases. The CDR3 consists of 15 residues. The V segment lost 1 base and the J segment 7 bases; nucleotides outside the gene matches: 6. The germline gives CDR1 SGHVS, CDR2 FNYEAQ. In DNA, the CDR3 is TGTGCCAGCAGCTTAGGGCAGGGGGCCGGACAGCCCCAGCATTTT. It encodes CASSLGQGAGQPQHF.

CDR3 in DNA: TGTGCCAGCCCTCACCCGGCGGGGGACTACAATGAGCAGTTCTTC. Encoded protein: CASPHPAGDYNEQFF. J is TRBJ2-1 and V is TRBV21-1; TRBD2 is the table's D call and was not checked against the DNA. TRBV21-1 is labeled a pseudogene. The CDR3 loop spans 15 amino acids.

This clone has only one observation. The rearrangement uses TRBV5-1 and TRBJ2-1; 13 bases agree with TRBD2. V dropped 4 bases and J dropped 1; count of bases not matched to a gene: 5. Germline V lookup: CDR1 SGHRS, CDR2 YFSETQ. This CDR3 contains 17 residues. CDR3 residues: CASSTGLAGVSYNEQFF. The CDR3 bases are TGCGCCAGCAGCACAGGACTAGCGGGAGTGTCCTACAATGAGCAGTTCTTC.

There are a few counts of this clone. This chain uses TRBV10-3 with TRBJ2-1; weak D call: TRBD1 (5 bases). Germline-derived CDR1 and CDR2 are ENHRY and SYGVKD. V was shortened by 10 bases and J by 7 bases, with 14 bases between the two germline ends. CDR3 length: 12 residues. CDR3 loop: CATTPGWNEQFF. DNA of the CDR3: TGTGCCACGACACCAGGGTGGAATGAGCAGTTCTTC.